This entry features one T cell receptor (beta chain) sequence. The antigen is undetermined. The data originate from a study of OX40 agonist ivuxolimab in advanced cancers. Across the study: Participants, 75% to 90% male, averaged around 60 years of age, ranging from 23 to 79. Study outcomes and limitations: Expanded clones tended on average to be more numerous among CD8+ T cells than CD4+.

The assay was immunoSEQ multiplex PCR, and TCRdb's table has in-frame clones only and misses some. The sample records around 65,000 clones, 90% to 95% being singletons. Trimming took 0 bases from V and 10 from J; bases not matched to a gene: 5. The germline V gene has CDR1 PRHDT and CDR2 FYEKMQ (reference sequence). The CDR3 has 14 amino acids. The rearrangement uses TRBV13 and TRBJ2-1; 8 nucleotides line up with TRBD2. Source: CD4+ or CD8+ T cells sorted from blood, taken in a trial of the OX40 agonist ivuxolimab. The clonotype comes from an adult with an advanced solid tumor such as melanoma, head and neck, liver or kidney cancer. The CDR3 nucleotides read TGTGCCAGCAGCTTAGGCGGGGGGGCCCAGGAGCAGTTCTTC. Translated, it gives CASSLGGGAQEQFF.